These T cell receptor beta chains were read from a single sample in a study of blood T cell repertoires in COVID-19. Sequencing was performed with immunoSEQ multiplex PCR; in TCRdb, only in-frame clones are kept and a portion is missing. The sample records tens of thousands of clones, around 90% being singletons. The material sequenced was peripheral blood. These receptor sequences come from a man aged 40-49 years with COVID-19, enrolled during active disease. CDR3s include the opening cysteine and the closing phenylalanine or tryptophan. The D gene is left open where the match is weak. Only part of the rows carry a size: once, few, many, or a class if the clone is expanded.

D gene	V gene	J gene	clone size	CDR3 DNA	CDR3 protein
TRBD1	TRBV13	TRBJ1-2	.	TGTGCCAGCAGCTTAGTAGGGACAGGGTATAGCAGTCGTGGCTACACCTTC	CASSLVGTGYSSRGYTF
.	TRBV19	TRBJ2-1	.	TGTGCCAGTAGTCCGAACCTAGTCAATGAGCAGTTCTTC	CASSPNLVNEQFF
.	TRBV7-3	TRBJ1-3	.	TGTGCCAGCAGCTTCCTCACGGCAGGGCCTGGAAACACCATATATTTT	CASSFLTAGPGNTIYF
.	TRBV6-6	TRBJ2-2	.	TGTGCCACGCTAGCGACGAACACCGGGGAGCTGTTTTTT	CATLATNTGELFF
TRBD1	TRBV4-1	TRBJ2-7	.	TGCGCCAGCAGCCAAGAGGGACAGGGTCCAACCTACGAGCAGTACTTC	CASSQEGQGPTYEQYF
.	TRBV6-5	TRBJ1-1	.	TGTGCCAGCAACCTCTCGGGGAGCCCTGAAGCTTTCTTT	CASNLSGSPEAFF
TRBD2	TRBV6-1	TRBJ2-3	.	TGTGCCAGCAGTGGGGAACTAGCGGGAGTTTATGTGGGTTCAGATACGCAGTATTTT	CASSGELAGVYVGSDTQYF
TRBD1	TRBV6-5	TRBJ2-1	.	TGTGCCAGCAGTTCCAGGACAGGGGGGTATGAGCAGTTCTTC	CASSSRTGGYEQFF
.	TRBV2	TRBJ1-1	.	TGTGCCAGCAGTGAATGGCGGCGCACTGAAGCTTTCTTT	CASSEWRRTEAFF
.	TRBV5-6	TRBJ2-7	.	TGTGCCAGCAGCTTGGCCGCGGGGTCCGAGCAGTACTTC	CASSLAAGSEQYF
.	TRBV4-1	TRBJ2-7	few	TGCGCCAGCAGCTTAGACAGGTGGTACGAGCAGTACTTC	CASSLDRWYEQYF
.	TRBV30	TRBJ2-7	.	TGTGCCTGGCGGCAGGATTACGAGCAGTACTTC	CAWRQDYEQYF
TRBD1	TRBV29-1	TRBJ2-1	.	TGCAGCGTTTCCACAGGGGGTGCCTCCTACAATGAGCAGTTCTTC	CSVSTGGASYNEQFF
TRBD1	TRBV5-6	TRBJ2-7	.	TGTGCCAGCTCCCAGGGGGCTTCCTACGAGCAGTACTTC	CASSQGASYEQYF
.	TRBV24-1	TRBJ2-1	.	TGTGCCACCAGTGCTCGGGGGAAAACCTACAATGAGCAGTTCTTC	CATSARGKTYNEQFF
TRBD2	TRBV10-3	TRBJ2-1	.	TGTGCCATCAGTGAGTTGACTAGCGGGGGCTATGAGCAGTTCTTC	CAISELTSGGYEQFF
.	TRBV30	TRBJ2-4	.	TGTGCCGGACCAGGACCCAGATACCATCGCGGGGCCAAAAACATTCAGTACTTC	CAGPGPRYHRGAKNIQYF
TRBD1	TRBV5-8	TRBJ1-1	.	TGTGCCAGCAGCTTCGGACAGGGGGCAAAGGTGAACACTGAAGCTTTCTTT	CASSFGQGAKVNTEAFF
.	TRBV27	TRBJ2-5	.	TGTGCCAGCAGTATACTAGCCTCCGAGACCCAGTACTTC	CASSILASETQYF
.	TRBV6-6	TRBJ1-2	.	TGTGCCAGCAGCCAACAGGCGCACAACTATGGCTACACCTTC	CASSQQAHNYGYTF
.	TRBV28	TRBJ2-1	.	TGTGCCAGCAGCCCCCCATGGAGGGTTAATGAGCAGTTCTTC	CASSPPWRVNEQFF
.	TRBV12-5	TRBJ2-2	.	TGTGCTAGTGGTTTGGGGCATAACACCGGGGAGCTGTTTTTT	CASGLGHNTGELFF
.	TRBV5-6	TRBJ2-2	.	TGTGCCAGCAGCCTGCGCGGGGAGCTGTTTTTT	CASSLRGELFF
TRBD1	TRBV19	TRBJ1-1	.	TGTGCCAGTAGGGAGGGACAGGCGAACACTGAAGCTTTCTTT	CASREGQANTEAFF
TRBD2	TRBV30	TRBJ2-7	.	TGTGCCTGGAGTGAACTAGCGGGGGCCTACGAGCAGTACTTC	CAWSELAGAYEQYF
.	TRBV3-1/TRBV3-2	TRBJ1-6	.	TGTGCCAGCAGCCAAGGGGGGGATTCACCCCTCCACTTT	CASSQGGDSPLHF
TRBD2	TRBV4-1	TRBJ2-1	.	TGCGCCAGCAGCCACCCCGGGACTAGTCGATCCAATGAGCAGTTCTTC	CASSHPGTSRSNEQFF
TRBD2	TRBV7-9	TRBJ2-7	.	TGTGCCAGCAGCTTAAGTCCGGGACTAGACCTAGCTGCCTACGAGCAGTACTTC	CASSLSPGLDLAAYEQYF
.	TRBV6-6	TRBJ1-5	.	TGTGCCAGCAGAGCCCCCCGGGGAGTTAATCAGCCCCAGCATTTT	CASRAPRGVNQPQHF
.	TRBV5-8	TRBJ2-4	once	TGTGCCAGCAGCTTGGTGTCCGGGTGGACCAAAAACATTCAGTACTTC	CASSLVSGWTKNIQYF